This T cell receptor (beta chain) was captured in a study of T cells in Graves' hyperthyroidism and ophthalmopathy. This clonotype was observed at least ten times. Disease lasting under 3 months, a NOSPECS grade of at least 4, and a Clinical Activity Score of at least 3 were features of the ophthalmopathy patients. Per germline, CDR1 SQVTM and CDR2 ANQGSEA. Trimming took off 5 bases at V and 7 bases at J, with 18 bases between the two ends. The CDR3 has 14 residues. What was amplified from RNA transcripts were TCR beta CDR3 regions. The HTBI set primed first-round TCR CDR3 RT-PCR. TCRdb reanalysed the multiplex PCR reads using MiXCR and keeps one entry per CDR3 protein. The sample carries fewer than 650,000 distinct CDR3 sequences, around 15% recorded once.

The sequenced sample was blood. This receptor was identified in a woman between 35 and 50 years old with Graves' ophthalmopathy. This chain joins TRBV29-1 and TRBJ1-5; D is ambiguous. Here the CDR3 reads CSVSPLVNKQPQHF. The DNA of the CDR3 is TGCAGCGTTTCCCCCCTAGTTAATAAACAGCCCCAGCATTTT. The full variable domain, rest sourced from reference TRBV29-1 and TRBJ1-5, is SAVISQKPSRDICQRGTSLTIQCQVDSQVTMMFWYRQQPGQSLTLIATANQGSEATYESGFVIDKFPISRPNLTFSTLTVSNMSPEDSSIYLCSVSPLVNKQPQHFGDGTRLSIL.